This T cell receptor beta chain was retrieved from a study of OX40 agonist ivuxolimab in advanced cancers. The CDR3 has 14 amino acids. Trimming took 0 bases from V and 5 from J, leaving 10 bases between them. Germline CDR1 reads SGHAT; CDR2 reads FQNNGV. Repertoires were generated with immunoSEQ multiplex PCR, while TCRdb's copy carries only in-frame clones and drops some. The data show about 60,000 clones, around nine tenths seen once. The V call is TRBV11-2, the J call TRBJ2-5, with D tentatively TRBD2 (5 bases). This TCR came from an adult with an advanced solid tumor such as melanoma, head and neck, liver or kidney cancer. Here the sequenced sample was CD4+ or CD8+ T cells sorted from blood, taken in a trial of the OX40 agonist ivuxolimab. CDR3 DNA: TGTGCCAGCAGCTTAGATCCGGAGGTGGAGACCCAGTACTTC. It encodes CASSLDPEVETQYF.